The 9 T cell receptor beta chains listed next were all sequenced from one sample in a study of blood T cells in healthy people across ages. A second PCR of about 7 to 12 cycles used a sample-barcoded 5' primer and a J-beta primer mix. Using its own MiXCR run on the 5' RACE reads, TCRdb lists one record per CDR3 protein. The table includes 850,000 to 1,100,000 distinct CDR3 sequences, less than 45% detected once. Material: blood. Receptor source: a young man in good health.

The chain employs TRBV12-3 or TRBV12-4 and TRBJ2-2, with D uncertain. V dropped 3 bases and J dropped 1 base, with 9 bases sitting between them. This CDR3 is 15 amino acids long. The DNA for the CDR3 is TGTGCCAGCAGTTTCGCACGGATGAACACCGGGGAGCTGTTTTTT. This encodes CASSFARMNTGELFF.

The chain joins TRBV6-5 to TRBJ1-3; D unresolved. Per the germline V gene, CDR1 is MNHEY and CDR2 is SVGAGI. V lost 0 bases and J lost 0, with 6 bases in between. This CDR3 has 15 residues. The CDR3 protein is CASSYSWNSGNTIYF. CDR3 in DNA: TGTGCCAGCAGTTACTCTTGGAACTCTGGAAACACCATATATTTT.

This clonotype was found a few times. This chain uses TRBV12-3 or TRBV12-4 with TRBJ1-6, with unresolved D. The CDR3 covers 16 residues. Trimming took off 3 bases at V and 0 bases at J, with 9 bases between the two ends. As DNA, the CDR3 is TGTGCCAGCAGTTTTGGCTACAGCTCCTATAATTCACCCCTCCACTTT. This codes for CASSFGYSSYNSPLHF.

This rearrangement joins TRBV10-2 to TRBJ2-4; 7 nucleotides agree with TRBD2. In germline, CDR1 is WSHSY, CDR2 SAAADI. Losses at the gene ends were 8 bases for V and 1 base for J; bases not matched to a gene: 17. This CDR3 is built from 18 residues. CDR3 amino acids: CASQIGRGIGFAKNIQYF. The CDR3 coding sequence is TGCGCCAGCCAAATAGGGCGGGGGATCGGTTTTGCCAAAAACATTCAGTACTTC.

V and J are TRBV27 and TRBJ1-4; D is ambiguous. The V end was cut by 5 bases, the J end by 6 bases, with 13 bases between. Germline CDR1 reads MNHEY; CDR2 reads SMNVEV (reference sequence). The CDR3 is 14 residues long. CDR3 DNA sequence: TGTGCCAGCAGTCAAATCTATAGGGATGAAAAACTGTTTTTT. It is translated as CASSQIYRDEKLFF. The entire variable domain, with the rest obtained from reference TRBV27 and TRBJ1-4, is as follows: EAQVTQNPRYLITVTGKKLTVTCSQNMNHEYMSWYRQDPGLGLRQIYYSMNVEVTDKGDVPEGYKVSRKEKRNFPLILESPSPNQTSLYFCASSQIYRDEKLFFGSGTQLSVL.

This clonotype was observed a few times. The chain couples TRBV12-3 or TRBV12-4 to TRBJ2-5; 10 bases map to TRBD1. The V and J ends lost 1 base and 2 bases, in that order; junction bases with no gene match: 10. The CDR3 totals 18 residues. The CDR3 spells CASSLEGTGALLQETQYF. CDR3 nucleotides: TGTGCCAGCAGTTTAGAAGGGACAGGGGCCCTCTTGCAAGAGACCCAGTACTTC.

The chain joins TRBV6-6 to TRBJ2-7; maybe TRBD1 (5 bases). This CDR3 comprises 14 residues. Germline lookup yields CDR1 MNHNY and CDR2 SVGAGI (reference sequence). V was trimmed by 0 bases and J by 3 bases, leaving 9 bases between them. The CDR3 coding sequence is TGTGCCAGCAGTTACTCGACAGAGAGCTACGAGCAGTACTTC. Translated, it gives CASSYSTESYEQYF.

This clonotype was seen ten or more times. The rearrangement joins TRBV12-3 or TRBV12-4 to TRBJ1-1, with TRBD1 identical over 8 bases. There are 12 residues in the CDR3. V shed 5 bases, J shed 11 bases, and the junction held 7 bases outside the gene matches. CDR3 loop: CASSQDRVNAFF. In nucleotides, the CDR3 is TGTGCCAGCAGTCAGGACAGGGTAAATGCTTTCTTT.

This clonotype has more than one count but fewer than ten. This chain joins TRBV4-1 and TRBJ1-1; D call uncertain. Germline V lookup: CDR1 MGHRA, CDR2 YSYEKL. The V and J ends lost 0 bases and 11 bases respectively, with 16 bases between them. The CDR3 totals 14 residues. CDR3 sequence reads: CASSQDPTTYPAFF. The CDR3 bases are TGCGCCAGCAGCCAAGATCCGACGACCTATCCGGCTTTCTTT.